This TCR beta chain was recovered during a study of sequential checkpoint blockade in melanoma (dated by TCRdb to the late 2010s). A note on the overall study: In a 1:1 randomization, patients received either first-line nivolumab then ipilimumab (arm A) or ipilimumab then nivolumab (arm B). Maintenance nivolumab came after both trial sequences. What the study reported, not specific to this receptor: The model for predicting response that combines TCR metrics with mutation burden needs to be validated in larger, independent patient cohorts.

Details on this clone: This receptor's antigen is unknown. Base qualities are not at hand, and no much larger clone is one base apart.

The immunoSEQ Assay was used to immunosequence TCRbeta CDR3 regions from genomic DNA. Before high-throughput sequencing, genomic DNA was amplified using bias-controlled multiplex PCR. The authors processed their data as follows. To quantify the absolute abundance of each unique TCRbeta CDR3 region, the sequences were collapsed and filtered. Clonality was defined as 1 minus Pielou's evenness and was calculated using productive rearrangements only. A previously published method was used to identify clones with significantly greater frequencies in on-treatment samples than in baseline samples. Sourced from immuneACCESS, this table was stored by TCRdb with only in-frame sequences that have V and J called. A share of the clones is absent; for the studies checked, an unresolved V gene accounts for under half, and the remainder has no known explanation. The V and J calls and clone size were taken over from that table, and D and trimming were inferred from the DNA. This sample lists about 10,000 clones; more than 75% were detected once. The biggest ten clones account for roughly 50% of the sample.

In the germline V gene, CDR1 corresponds to MNHEY and CDR2 to SVGAGI. For this chain, trimming is 6 bases at the V end and 5 bases at the J end, and the number of junction bases without a gene match is 7. Including cysteine and phenylalanine, the CDR3 has 14 amino acids. Left in the record is the CDR3 DNA by itself, 42 bases read in frame from the first base. This specimen's treatment or condition label, interpreted: randomized to nivolumab then ipilimumab (arm A) or the reverse (arm B). None of the patients in the trial had previously been given DNA-damaging chemotherapy. On a FACS Aria II flow cytometer, live CD3+CD8+ cells that were negative for CD19 and CD56 were sorted from thawed PBMCs. CheckMate 064, a randomized, open-label phase II trial of sequential checkpoint blockade, was the source of the samples, all of which came from patients with melanoma. Leukapheresis was used to collect peripheral blood mononuclear cells, which were then purified with Ficoll-Paque and frozen in human serum with roughly 9.8% DMSO. Immediately after sorting, the purity of the sorted blood CD3+CD8+ cells was confirmed to be >95%, and DNA was then extracted.

Sequencing was performed on CD8+ T cells sorted from blood (inferred from file names), taken from a patient given nivolumab and ipilimumab in sequence. Recombination joined TRBV6-5 with TRBJ2-7, and TRBD1 aligns with 10 junction nucleotides. This receptor was obtained from a human donor with melanoma. The encoded CDR3 is CASSIVGTGDEQYF. The DNA sequence is given as TGTGCCAGCAGCATAGTAGGGACAGGGGACGAGCAGTACTTC.